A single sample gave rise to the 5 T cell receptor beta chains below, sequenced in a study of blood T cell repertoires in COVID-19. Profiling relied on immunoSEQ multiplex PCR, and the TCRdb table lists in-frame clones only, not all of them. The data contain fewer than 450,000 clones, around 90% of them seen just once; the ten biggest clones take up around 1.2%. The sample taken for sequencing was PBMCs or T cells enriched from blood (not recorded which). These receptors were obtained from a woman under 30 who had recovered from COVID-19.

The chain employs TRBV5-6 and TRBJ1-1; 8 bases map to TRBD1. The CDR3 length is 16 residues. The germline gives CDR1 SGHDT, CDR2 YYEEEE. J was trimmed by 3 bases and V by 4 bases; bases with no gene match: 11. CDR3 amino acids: CASSQSPGGLYTEAFF. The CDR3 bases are TGTGCCAGCAGCCAGTCCCCAGGGGGCCTTTACACTGAAGCTTTCTTT.

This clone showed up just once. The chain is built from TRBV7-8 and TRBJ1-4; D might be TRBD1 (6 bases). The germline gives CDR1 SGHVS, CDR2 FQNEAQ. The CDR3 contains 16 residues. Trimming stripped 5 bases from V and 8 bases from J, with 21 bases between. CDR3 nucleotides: TGTGCCAGCAGCCTATACACCCGGGACACCGAGGAAAAACTGTTTTTT. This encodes CASSLYTRDTEEKLFF.

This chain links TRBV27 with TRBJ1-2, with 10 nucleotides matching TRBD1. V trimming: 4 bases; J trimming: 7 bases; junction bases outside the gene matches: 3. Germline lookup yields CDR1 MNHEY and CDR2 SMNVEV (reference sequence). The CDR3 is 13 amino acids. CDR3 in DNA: TGTGCCAGCAGTTACGGGACAGGGGTTGGCTACACCTTC. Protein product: CASSYGTGVGYTF.

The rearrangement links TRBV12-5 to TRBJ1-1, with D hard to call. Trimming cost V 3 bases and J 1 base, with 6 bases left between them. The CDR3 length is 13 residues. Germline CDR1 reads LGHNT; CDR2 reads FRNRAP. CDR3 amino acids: CASGFEQNTEAFF. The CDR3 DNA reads TGTGCTAGTGGTTTCGAGCAGAACACTGAAGCTTTCTTT. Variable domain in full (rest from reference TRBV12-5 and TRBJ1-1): DARVTQTPRHKVTEMGQEVTMRCQPILGHNTVFWYRQTMMQGLELLAYFRNRAPLDDSGMPKDRFSAEMPDATLATLKIQPSEPRDSAVYFCASGFEQNTEAFFGQGTRLTVV.

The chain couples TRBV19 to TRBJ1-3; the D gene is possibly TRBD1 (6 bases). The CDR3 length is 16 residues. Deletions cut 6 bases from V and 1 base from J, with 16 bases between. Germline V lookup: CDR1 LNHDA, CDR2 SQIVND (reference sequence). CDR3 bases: TGTGCCAGTAGCACCGACTGGACAGAGTCTGGAAACACCATATATTTT. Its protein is CASSTDWTESGNTIYF. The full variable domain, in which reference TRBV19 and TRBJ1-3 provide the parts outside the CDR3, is DGGITQSPKYLFRKEGQNVTLSCEQNLNHDAMYWYRQDPGQGLRLIYYSQIVNDFQKGDIAEGYSVSREKKESFPLTVTSAQKNPTAFYLCASSTDWTESGNTIYFGEGSWLTVV.